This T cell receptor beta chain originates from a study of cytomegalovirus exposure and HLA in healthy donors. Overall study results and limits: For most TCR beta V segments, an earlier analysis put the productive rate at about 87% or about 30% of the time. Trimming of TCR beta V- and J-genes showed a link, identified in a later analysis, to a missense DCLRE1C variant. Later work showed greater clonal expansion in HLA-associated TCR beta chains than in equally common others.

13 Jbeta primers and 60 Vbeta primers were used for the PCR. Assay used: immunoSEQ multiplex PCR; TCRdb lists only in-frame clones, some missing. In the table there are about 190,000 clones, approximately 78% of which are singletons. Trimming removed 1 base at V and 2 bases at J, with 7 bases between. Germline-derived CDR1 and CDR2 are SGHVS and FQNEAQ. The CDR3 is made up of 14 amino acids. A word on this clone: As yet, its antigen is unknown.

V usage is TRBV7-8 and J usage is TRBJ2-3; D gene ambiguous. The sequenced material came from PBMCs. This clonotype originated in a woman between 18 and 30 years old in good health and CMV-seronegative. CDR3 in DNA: TGTGCCAGCAGCTTAGAACTTTTCACAGATACGCAGTATTTT. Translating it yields CASSLELFTDTQYF.